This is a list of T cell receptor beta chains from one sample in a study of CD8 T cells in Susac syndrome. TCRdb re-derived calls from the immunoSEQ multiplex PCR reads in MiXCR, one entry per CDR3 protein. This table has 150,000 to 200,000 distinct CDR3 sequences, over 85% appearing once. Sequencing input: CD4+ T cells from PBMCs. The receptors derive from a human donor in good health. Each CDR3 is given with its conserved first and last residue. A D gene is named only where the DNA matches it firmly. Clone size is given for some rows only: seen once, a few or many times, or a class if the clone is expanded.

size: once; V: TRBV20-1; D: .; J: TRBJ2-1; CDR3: CSAVRDTSYNEQFF; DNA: TGCAGTGCTGTCCGCGACACGAGCTACAATGAGCAGTTCTTC
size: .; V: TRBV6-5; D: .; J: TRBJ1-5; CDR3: CASSQSNQPQHF; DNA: TGTGCCAGCTCCCAAAGCAATCAGCCCCAGCATTTT
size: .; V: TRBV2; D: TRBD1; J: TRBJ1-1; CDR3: CASSERGQGHTEAFF; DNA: TGTGCCAGCAGTGAGAGGGGGCAGGGTCACACTGAAGCTTTCTTT
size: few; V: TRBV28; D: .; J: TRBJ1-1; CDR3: CASSLMNTEAFF; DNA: TGTGCCAGCAGTTTGATGAACACTGAAGCTTTCTTT
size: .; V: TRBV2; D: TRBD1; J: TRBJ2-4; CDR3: CASSVIQGAKNIQYF; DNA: TGTGCCAGCAGCGTTATACAGGGGGCGAAAAACATTCAGTACTTC
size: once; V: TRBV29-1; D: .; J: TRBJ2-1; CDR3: CSGSHSYNEQFF; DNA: TGCAGCGGTTCCCACTCCTACAATGAGCAGTTCTTC
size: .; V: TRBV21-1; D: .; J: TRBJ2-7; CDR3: CASTPTISYEQYF; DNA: TGTGCCAGCACCCCCACCATCTCCTACGAGCAGTACTTC
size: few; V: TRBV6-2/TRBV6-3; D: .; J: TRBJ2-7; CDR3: CASSYFGGQQYF; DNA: TGTGCCAGCAGTTACTTCGGGGGGCAGCAGTACTTC
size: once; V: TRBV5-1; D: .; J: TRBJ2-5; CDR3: CASSLIGGQETQYF; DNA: TGCGCCAGCAGCTTGATAGGGGGCCAAGAGACCCAGTACTTC
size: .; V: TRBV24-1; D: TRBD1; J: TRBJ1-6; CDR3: CATSDPRQGINSPLHF; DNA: TGTGCCACCAGTGACCCCAGACAGGGGATTAATTCACCCCTCCACTTT
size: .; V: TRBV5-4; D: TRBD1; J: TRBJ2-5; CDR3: CASSFPGQGAGTQYF; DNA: TGTGCCAGCAGTTTTCCGGGACAGGGGGCGGGGACCCAGTACTTC
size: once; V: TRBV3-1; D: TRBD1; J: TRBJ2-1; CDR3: CASSPTGIHEQFF; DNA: TGTGCCAGCAGCCCGACAGGGATTCATGAGCAGTTCTTC
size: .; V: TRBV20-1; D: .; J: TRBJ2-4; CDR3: CSARQSAIAKNIQYF; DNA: TGCAGTGCTAGACAGTCCGCGATAGCCAAAAACATTCAGTACTTC
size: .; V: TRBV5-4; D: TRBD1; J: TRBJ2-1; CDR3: CASSLDRGLNEQFF; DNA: TGTGCCAGCAGCTTGGACAGGGGGCTCAATGAGCAGTTCTTC
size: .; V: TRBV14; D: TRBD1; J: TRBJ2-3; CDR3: CASSQVRGQSDTQYF; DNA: TGTGCCAGCAGCCAAGTCAGGGGGCAATCGGATACGCAGTATTTT
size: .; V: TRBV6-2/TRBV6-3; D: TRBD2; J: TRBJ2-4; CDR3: CASSNPSGTTNIQYF; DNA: TGTGCCAGCAGTAATCCTAGCGGAACGACTAACATTCAGTACTTC